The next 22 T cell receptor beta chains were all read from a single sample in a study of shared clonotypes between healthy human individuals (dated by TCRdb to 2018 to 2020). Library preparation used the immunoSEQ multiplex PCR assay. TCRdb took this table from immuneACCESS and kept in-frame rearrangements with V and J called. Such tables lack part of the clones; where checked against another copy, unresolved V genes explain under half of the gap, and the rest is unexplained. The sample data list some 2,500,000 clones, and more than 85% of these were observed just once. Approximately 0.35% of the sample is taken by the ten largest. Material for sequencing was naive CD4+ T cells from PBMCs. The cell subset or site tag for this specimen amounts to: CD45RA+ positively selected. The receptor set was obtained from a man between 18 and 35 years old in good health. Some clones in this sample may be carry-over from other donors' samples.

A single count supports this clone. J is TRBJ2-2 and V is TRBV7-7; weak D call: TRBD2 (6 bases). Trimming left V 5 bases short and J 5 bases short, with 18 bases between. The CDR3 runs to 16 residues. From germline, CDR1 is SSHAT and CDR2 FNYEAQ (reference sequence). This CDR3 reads CASSPTGGAGTGELFF. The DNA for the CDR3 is TGTGCCAGCAGCCCCACCGGAGGGGCTGGTACCGGGGAGCTGTTTTTT.

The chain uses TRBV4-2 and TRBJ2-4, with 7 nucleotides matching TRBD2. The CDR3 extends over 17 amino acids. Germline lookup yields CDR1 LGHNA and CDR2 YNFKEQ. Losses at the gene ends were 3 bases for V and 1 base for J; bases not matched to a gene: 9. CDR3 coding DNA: TGTGCCAGCAGCCAGTCCCCCGGGGGGACGGCCAAAAACATTCAGTACTTC. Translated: CASSQSPGGTAKNIQYF.

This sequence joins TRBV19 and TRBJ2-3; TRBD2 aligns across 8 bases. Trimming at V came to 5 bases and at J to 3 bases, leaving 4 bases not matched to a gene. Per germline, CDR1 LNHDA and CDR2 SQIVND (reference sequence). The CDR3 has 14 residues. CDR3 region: CASSDRLATDTQYF. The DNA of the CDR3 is TGTGCCAGTAGTGACCGACTAGCGACAGATACGCAGTATTTT.

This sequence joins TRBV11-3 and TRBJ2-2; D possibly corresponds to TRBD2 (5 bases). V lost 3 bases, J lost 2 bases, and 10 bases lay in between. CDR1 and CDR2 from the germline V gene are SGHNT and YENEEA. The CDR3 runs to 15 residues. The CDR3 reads CASSFLGKNTGELFF. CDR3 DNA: TGTGCCAGCAGCTTTCTCGGGAAAAACACCGGGGAGCTGTTTTTT.

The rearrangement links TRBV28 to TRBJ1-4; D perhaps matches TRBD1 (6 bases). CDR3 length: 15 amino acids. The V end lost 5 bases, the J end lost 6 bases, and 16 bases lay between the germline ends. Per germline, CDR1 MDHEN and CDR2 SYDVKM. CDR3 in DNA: TGTGCCAGCAGTCCTGGGGGCAGCGGGTATGAAAAACTGTTTTTT. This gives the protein CASSPGGSGYEKLFF. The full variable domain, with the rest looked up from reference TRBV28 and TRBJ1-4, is DVKVTQSSRYLVKRTGEKVFLECVQDMDHENMFWYRQDPGLGLRLIYFSYDVKMKEKGDIPEGYSVSREKKERFSLILESASTNQTSMYLCASSPGGSGYEKLFFGSGTQLSVL.

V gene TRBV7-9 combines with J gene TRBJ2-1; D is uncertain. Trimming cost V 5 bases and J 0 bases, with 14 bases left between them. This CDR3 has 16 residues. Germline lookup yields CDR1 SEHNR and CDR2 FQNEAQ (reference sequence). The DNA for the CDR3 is TGTGCCAGCAGCCTTAGGGCGGTCAGCTCCTACAATGAGCAGTTCTTC. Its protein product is CASSLRAVSSYNEQFF.

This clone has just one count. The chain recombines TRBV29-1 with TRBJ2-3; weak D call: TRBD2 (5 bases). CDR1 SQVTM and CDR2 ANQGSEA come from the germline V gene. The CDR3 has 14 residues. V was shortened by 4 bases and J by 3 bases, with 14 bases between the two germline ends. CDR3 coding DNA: TGCAGCGTTGCGGGAACCGTGGGGACAGATACGCAGTATTTT. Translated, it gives CSVAGTVGTDTQYF.

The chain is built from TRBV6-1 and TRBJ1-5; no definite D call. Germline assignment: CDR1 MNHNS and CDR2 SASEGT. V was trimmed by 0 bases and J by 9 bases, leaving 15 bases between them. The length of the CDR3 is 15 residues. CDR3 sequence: CASSEASGGPGPQHF. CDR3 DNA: TGTGCCAGCAGTGAAGCGTCGGGCGGACCTGGGCCCCAGCATTTT.

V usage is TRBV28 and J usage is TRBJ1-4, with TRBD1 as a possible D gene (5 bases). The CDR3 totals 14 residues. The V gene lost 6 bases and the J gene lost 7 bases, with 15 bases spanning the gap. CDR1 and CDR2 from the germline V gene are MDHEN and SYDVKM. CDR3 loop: CASRTPARVEKLFF. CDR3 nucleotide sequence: TGTGCCAGCAGGACTCCGGCCAGGGTTGAAAAACTGTTTTTT.

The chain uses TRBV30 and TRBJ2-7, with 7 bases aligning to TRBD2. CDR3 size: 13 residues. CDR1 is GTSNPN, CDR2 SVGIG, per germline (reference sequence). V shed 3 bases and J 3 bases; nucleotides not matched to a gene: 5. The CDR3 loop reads CAWSIGLDYEQYF. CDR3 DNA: TGTGCCTGGAGCATTGGACTAGACTACGAGCAGTACTTC.

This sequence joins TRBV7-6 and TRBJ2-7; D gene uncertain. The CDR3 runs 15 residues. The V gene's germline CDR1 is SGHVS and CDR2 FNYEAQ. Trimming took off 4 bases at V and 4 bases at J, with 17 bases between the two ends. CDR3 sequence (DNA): TGTGCCAGCAGCTCGCCCGGAGCCATGTATTACGAGCAGTACTTC. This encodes CASSSPGAMYYEQYF.

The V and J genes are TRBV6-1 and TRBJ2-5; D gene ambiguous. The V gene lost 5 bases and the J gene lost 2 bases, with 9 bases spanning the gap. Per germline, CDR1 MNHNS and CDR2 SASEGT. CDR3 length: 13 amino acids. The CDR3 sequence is CASSSLGQETQYF. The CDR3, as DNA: TGTGCCAGCAGTTCCCTCGGGCAAGAGACCCAGTACTTC.

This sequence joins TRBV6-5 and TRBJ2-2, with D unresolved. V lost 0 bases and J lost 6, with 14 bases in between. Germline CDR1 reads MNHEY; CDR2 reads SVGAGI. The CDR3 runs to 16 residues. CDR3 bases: TGTGCCAGCAGTTACTCGTACAGTAACCGTCCCGGGGAGCTGTTTTTT. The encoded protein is CASSYSYSNRPGELFF.

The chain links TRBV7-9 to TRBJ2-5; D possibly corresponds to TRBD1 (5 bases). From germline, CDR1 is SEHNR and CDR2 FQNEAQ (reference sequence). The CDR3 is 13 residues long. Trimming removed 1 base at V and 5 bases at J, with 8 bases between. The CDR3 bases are TGTGCCAGCAGCTTAGGATCAGGGGAGACCCAGTACTTC. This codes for CASSLGSGETQYF.

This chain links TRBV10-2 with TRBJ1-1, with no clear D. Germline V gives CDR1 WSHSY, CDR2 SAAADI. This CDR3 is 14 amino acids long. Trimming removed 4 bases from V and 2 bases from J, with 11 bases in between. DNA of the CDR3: TGCGCCAGCAGTGTTTTTGCAGGCAACACTGAAGCTTTCTTT. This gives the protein CASSVFAGNTEAFF.

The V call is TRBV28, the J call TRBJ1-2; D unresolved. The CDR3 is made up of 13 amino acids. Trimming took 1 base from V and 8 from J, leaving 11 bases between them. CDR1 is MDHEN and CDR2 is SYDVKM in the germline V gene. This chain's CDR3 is CASSLYGIRGYTF. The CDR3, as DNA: TGTGCCAGCAGTTTATATGGTATCCGAGGCTACACCTTC.

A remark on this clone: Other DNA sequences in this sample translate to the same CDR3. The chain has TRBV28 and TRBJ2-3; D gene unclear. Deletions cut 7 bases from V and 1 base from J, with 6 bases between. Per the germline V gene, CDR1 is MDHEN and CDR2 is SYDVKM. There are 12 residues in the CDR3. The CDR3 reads CASNRGTDTQYF. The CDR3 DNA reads TGTGCCAGCAATAGGGGCACAGATACGCAGTATTTT.

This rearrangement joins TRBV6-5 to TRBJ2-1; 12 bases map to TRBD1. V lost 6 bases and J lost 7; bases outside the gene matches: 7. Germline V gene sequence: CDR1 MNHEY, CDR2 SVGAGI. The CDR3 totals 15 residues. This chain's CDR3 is CASRPRDRGRNEQFF. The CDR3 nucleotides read TGTGCCAGCAGGCCCCGGGACAGGGGGCGAAATGAGCAGTTCTTC.

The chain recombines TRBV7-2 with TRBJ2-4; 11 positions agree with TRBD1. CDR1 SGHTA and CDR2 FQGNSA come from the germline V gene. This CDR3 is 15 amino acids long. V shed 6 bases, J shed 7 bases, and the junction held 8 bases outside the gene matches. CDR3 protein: CASRIGQGAYNIQYF. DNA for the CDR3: TGTGCCAGCAGGATCGGACAGGGGGCGTATAACATTCAGTACTTC.

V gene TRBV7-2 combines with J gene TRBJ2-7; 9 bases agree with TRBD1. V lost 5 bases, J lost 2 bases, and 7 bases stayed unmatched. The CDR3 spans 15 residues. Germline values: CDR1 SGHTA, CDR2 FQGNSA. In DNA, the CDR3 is TGTGCCAGCAGCCGTCGGACAGGGGACCCCTACGAGCAGTACTTC. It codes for CASSRRTGDPYEQYF.

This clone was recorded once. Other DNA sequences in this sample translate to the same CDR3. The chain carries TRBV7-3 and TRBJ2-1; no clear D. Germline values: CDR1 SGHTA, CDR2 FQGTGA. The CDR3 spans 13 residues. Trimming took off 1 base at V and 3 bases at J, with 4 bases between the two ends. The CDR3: CASSLSRYNEQFF. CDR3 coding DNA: TGTGCCAGCAGCTTAAGCCGCTACAATGAGCAGTTCTTC.

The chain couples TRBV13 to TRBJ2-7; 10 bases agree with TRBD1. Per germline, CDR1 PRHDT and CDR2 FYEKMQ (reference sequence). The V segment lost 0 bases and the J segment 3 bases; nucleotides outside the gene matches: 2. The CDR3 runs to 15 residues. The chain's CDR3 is CASSLGRDRGYEQYF. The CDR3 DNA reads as TGTGCCAGCAGCTTAGGTAGGGACAGGGGCTACGAGCAGTACTTC.